What follows are 15 T cell receptor beta chains derived from one specimen sequenced in a study of PD-1 and CTLA-4 blockade in melanoma (dated by TCRdb to about 2021). The method behind the library was the immunoSEQ multiplex PCR assay. Here the immuneACCESS table is served through TCRdb, limited to in-frame sequences with V and J called. Missing clones are a known gap in these copies; in checked studies unresolved V genes cover under half, and the rest lacks a known reason. The sample records fewer than 35,000 clones, 88% of which are singletons. Together, the top ten hold approximately 6.4% of the sample. This sample comprised CD8+ T cells from peripheral blood, obtained from a patient given anti-PD-1 treatment. Receptors were obtained from a human donor with melanoma.

J is TRBJ1-5 and V is TRBV5-5, with a tentative D call TRBD1 (6 bases). V was cut by 5 bases and J by 0 bases, with 12 bases left in between. The CDR3 consists of 15 residues. The germline V gene encodes CDR1 SGHKS and CDR2 YYEKEE (reference sequence). DNA of the CDR3: TGTGCCAGCAGTTTCACAGGGTATAGCAATCAGCCCCAGCATTTT. It translates to CASSFTGYSNQPQHF.

J is TRBJ1-1 and V is TRBV5-4; TRBD1 agrees at 10 bases. After removal of 0 bases from V and 6 bases from J, the junction contained 5 bases not matched to a gene. The CDR3 contains 15 residues. CDR1 and CDR2 from the germline V gene are SGHNT and YYREEE (reference sequence). For the CDR3, the DNA is TGTGCCAGCAGCTTGGCCGGGACAGGGGAGGCTGAAGCTTTCTTT. Its protein product is CASSLAGTGEAEAFF.

This chain uses TRBV4-1 with TRBJ2-7; 10 positions agree with TRBD2. CDR1 and CDR2 (germline): MGHRA, YSYEKL. The CDR3 sequence is 16 residues long. Germline trimming cut 3 bases from V and 5 bases from J; bases unmatched to any gene: 10. The CDR3 DNA reads TGCGCCAGCAGCCACCCCGGAGCGGGGGGGATCGACGAGCAGTACTTC. This encodes CASSHPGAGGIDEQYF.

The CDR3 DNA is TGTGCCAGCAGCGTAGGGGGGATAGATGAGCAGTTCTTC. This translates into CASSVGGIDEQFF. The V and J genes are TRBV9 and TRBJ2-1, with D perhaps assigned TRBD1 or TRBD2 (5 bases each). V gave up 0 bases and J gave up 8 bases, with 9 bases separating them. The CDR3 sequence is 13 residues long. The germline CDR1 and CDR2 sequences are SGDLS and YYNGEE.

The chain recombines TRBV27 with TRBJ1-1; D gene ambiguous. CDR3 length: 11 amino acids. CDR1 and CDR2 from the germline V gene are MNHEY and SMNVEV (reference sequence). V was cut by 5 bases and J by 4 bases, with 5 bases left in between. CDR3 residues: CASSVGTEAFF. The CDR3 DNA follows: TGTGCCAGCAGTGTGGGCACTGAAGCTTTCTTT.

The chain joins TRBV30 to TRBJ2-2, with D unresolved. This CDR3 is built from 12 residues. The germline gives CDR1 GTSNPN, CDR2 SVGIG (reference sequence). V lost 2 bases, J lost 5 bases, and 6 bases lay in between. CDR3 bases: TGTGCCTGGAGTTTTAGGACCGGGGAGCTGTTTTTT. It translates to CAWSFRTGELFF.

The rearrangement links TRBV18 to TRBJ1-1; maybe TRBD1 (6 bases). CDR1 is KGHSH, CDR2 LQKENI, per germline. This CDR3 is built from 16 residues. The V end was cut by 4 bases, the J end by 4 bases, with 19 bases between. In DNA form, the CDR3 reads TGTGCCAGCTCACTTCCACACAGGGCTCGAAGCACTGAAGCTTTCTTT. Its protein is CASSLPHRARSTEAFF.

The gene calls are TRBV4-1 and TRBJ2-1; a weak D match, TRBD1 (6 bases). The CDR3 runs to 14 residues. Trimming took 0 bases from V and 4 from J, leaving 7 bases between them. Germline V gives CDR1 MGHRA, CDR2 YSYEKL. In nucleotides, the CDR3 is TGCGCCAGCAGCCAAGATCAGGGGTACAATGAGCAGTTCTTC. Protein: CASSQDQGYNEQFF.

The chain carries TRBV19 and TRBJ1-1; D is ambiguous. In germline, CDR1 is LNHDA, CDR2 SQIVND (reference sequence). The CDR3 runs to 10 residues. V lost 7 bases and J lost 7, with 7 bases in between. The CDR3 here is CASIRGEAFF. The CDR3 bases are TGTGCCAGTATACGAGGTGAAGCTTTCTTT.

This rearrangement joins TRBV11-2 to TRBJ2-3; the D gene is possibly TRBD1 (6 bases). CDR1 SGHAT and CDR2 FQNNGV come from the germline V gene. Trimming took 1 base from V and 5 from J, leaving 16 bases between them. The CDR3 loop spans 16 amino acids. Written as DNA, the CDR3 is TGTGCCAGCAGCTTAGTAGACAGGACTTGGGGAGATACGCAGTATTTT. Its translation: CASSLVDRTWGDTQYF.

On this clone: Just one base apart from a much larger clone, this may be a read error. Within the sample, other DNA sequences also encode this same CDR3. The chain carries TRBV27 and TRBJ2-3; the D is unclear. The germline V gene encodes CDR1 MNHEY and CDR2 SMNVEV (reference sequence). There are 13 residues in the CDR3. Trimming pared 0 bases from V and 4 bases from J, leaving 5 bases between. Here the CDR3 reads CASSLSRPDTQYF. The CDR3 DNA follows: TGTGCCAGCAGTTTATCGAGACCAGATACGCAGTATTTT.

The chain is built from TRBV4-1 and TRBJ1-1; D gene uncertain. V gave up 4 bases and J gave up 0 bases, with 6 bases separating them. The CDR3 consists of 13 residues. Germline V gives CDR1 MGHRA, CDR2 YSYEKL. The CDR3: CASSLAMNTEAFF. The CDR3 nucleotides read TGCGCCAGCAGCCTAGCGATGAACACTGAAGCTTTCTTT.

The rearrangement joins TRBV4-1 to TRBJ1-5, with D hard to call. V was shortened by 4 bases and J by 0 bases, with 10 bases between the two germline ends. CDR1 MGHRA and CDR2 YSYEKL come from the germline V gene. The CDR3 covers 15 residues. CDR3 sequence reads: CASSPTEGSNQPQHF. The CDR3 DNA reads as TGCGCCAGCAGCCCGACGGAGGGTAGCAATCAGCCCCAGCATTTT.

The count of this clone is one. V usage is TRBV27 and J usage is TRBJ2-2; D uncertain. Germline CDR1 MNHEY, CDR2 SMNVEV (reference sequence). There are 16 residues in the CDR3. Trimming pared 5 bases from V and 3 bases from J, leaving 16 bases between. CDR3 sequence: CASSPLIHPHTGELFF. For the CDR3, the DNA is TGTGCCAGCAGTCCCCTGATTCACCCTCACACCGGGGAGCTGTTTTTT.

This clone was counted once. The chain combines TRBV29-1 with TRBJ2-5; 8 nucleotides line up with TRBD2. CDR1 is SQVTM, CDR2 ANQGSEA, per germline. The V gene end was trimmed by 4 bases and the J gene end by 1 base; junction bases not matched to a gene: 8. The CDR3 extends over 15 amino acids. The CDR3 loop is CSVAEGGGLQETQYF. The CDR3 DNA reads TGCAGCGTTGCCGAAGGCGGGGGGCTCCAAGAGACCCAGTACTTC.